This record covers a single TCR beta chain. Its antigen remains undetermined. No much larger clone is present one base from it, and per-base qualities are unavailable. The data were taken from a study of regulatory T cells in long-lasting Graves disease (dated by TCRdb to 2020 to 2023). A note on the overall study: In the newly diagnosed Graves' disease group, patients had been taking antithyroid drugs for less than 3 months. Persistent Graves' disease patients were compared with newly diagnosed Graves' disease patients by peripheral blood TCR sequencing and RNA sequencing. The study was conducted in China and was registered as a clinical trial. A total of about 35 samples underwent TCR sequencing, from roughly 13 patients with persistent Graves' disease and around 20 patients with newly diagnosed Graves' disease. Broader findings and caveats from the paper: Sequencing and analysis were limited to the TCR beta chain. Compared with newly diagnosed patients, persistent Graves' disease patients had lower TCR Shannon entropy and fewer highly expanded clones, which suggests clonal expansion. As a limitation, the authors acknowledged that the small sample size may reduce accuracy. The study examined only peripheral blood because the primary lesion, thyroid tissue, could not be accessed. Preferential use of TRBV28, TRBJ1-2 and TRBJ2-5 was observed in persistent disease, whereas TRBV20-1 and TRBJ2-1 were favored in newly diagnosed disease. Persistent patients shared more public clonotypes among themselves (roughly 2,700) than newly diagnosed patients did (roughly 910).

This specimen's time point label, per the study, means: newly diagnosed GD, antithyroid drugs for less than 3 months. For both TCR sequencing and RNA sequencing, RNA was extracted from PBMCs in TRIzol. The diagnosis of Graves' disease followed American Thyroid Association guidelines. The patients came from an endocrinology department in Xi'an, China. Each patient gave 7.5 to 10 milliliters of peripheral blood, collected in an EDTA anticoagulant tube. Ficoll Paque Plus density gradient separation was used to isolate PBMCs, and no additional T cell sorting was done. An Agilent 2100 Bioanalyzer and agarose gel were used to assess RNA quality, and a NanoDrop 2000 was used to measure RNA concentration. From the cysteine through the phenylalanine, the CDR3 covers 13 amino acids. The read is trimmed to its CDR3 DNA, 39 bases read in frame from base 1. In the germline V gene, CDR1 corresponds to SGHRS and CDR2 to YFSETQ. V and J lose 2 bases and 7 bases, and a span of 12 bases separates them.

The library came from multiplex PCR. TCRdb records Illumina HiSeq 4000 as the sequencer. To build TCR beta libraries, CDR3 regions were amplified by Arm-PCR using iRepertoire HTBI primers. Gel purification was performed on PCR products prior to sequencing. The study's own analysis went as follows. Across samples, roughly 60 TRBV and roughly 13 TRBJ segments were identified and used for gene usage analysis of CDR3 amino acid clonotypes. Filtered high-quality paired reads were merged into contigs using COPE and FqMerger. BLAST was used to align contigs to the IMGT TRBV, TRBD and TRBJ reference genes, and CDR3 was defined following IMGT. Any clonotype with a frequency above 0.1% was classified as a highly expanded clone. Repertoire diversity was measured by Shannon entropy, and V-J evenness by the Gini coefficient. Clonotypes shared by more than one individual were considered public. In TCRdb, the public reads were trimmed at Q25 with fastp and aligned with MiXCR, with productive beta chains retained. Entries that share a CDR3 protein sequence are merged under the most common genes and DNA. For this entry, the V and J calls and clone size follow TCRdb and not the study's own pipeline. The sample yields 200,000 to 250,000 distinct CDR3 sequences; 20% to 25% were counted once. Around 14% of the sample comes from the top ten.

This TCR derives from a female donor with Graves disease. The chain is assembled from TRBV5-1 and TRBJ2-5; the D gene is perhaps TRBD1, on 7 matching bases. The material sequenced was peripheral blood mononuclear cells (PBMCs), taken at new diagnosis, from a patient treated with antithyroid drugs. The DNA sequence follows: TGCGCCAGCAGCTTTCGGCAGGGGGGGACCCAGTACTTC. This sequence encodes CASSFRQGGTQYF.